This TCR beta chain is drawn from a study of cytomegalovirus exposure and HLA in healthy donors. Study findings and constraints: Analyzed later, most CMV-associated TCR beta chains appeared HLA-restricted. Reportedly, diagnosis of cytomegalovirus status by the classifier showed high specificity and sensitivity.

Remarks on this clone: Antigen: not known.

The CDR3 contains 17 residues. The ends lost 2 bases at V and 4 bases at J; junction bases unmatched: 10. Germline CDR1 is LGHNT and CDR2 is FRNRAP. Primers included in the PCR were 60 Vbeta and 13 Jbeta primers. Libraries were prepared by immunoSEQ multiplex PCR; TCRdb keeps only in-frame clonotypes and omits some of them. The data show 100,000 or so clones, with 75% seen just once and 10% held by the top ten. The receptor comes from a man in his fifties or sixties in good health and CMV-seronegative. Sequenced input: PBMCs. The genes are TRBV12-5 and TRBJ2-3; 9 nucleotides align to TRBD2. CDR3 nucleotide sequence: TGTGCTAGTGGTTTGCTCACGGGGCGGGAGGGCCCAGATACGCAGTATTTT. It translates to CASGLLTGREGPDTQYF.